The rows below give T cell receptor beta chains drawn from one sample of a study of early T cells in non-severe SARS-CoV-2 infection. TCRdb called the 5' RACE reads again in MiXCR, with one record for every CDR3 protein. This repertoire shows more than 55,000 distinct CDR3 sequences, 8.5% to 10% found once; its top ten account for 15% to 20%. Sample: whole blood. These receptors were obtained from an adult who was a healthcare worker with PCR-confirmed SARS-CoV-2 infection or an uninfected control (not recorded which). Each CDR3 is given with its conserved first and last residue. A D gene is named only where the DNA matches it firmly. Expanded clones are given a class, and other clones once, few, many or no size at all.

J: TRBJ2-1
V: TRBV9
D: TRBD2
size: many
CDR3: CASSVGLAEYNEQFF
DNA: TGTGCCAGCAGCGTAGGACTAGCGGAGTACAATGAGCAGTTCTTC

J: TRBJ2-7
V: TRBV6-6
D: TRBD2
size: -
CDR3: CASSPAGGEEQYF
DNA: TGTGCCAGCAGCCCAGCGGGAGGGGAGGAGCAGTACTTC

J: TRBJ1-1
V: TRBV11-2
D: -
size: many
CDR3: CASSLVRNTEAFF
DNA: TGTGCCAGCAGCTTGGTTCGGAACACTGAAGCTTTCTTT

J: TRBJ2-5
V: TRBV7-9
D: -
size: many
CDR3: CASSLGTYQETQYF
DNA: TGTGCCAGCAGCTTGGGGACGTACCAAGAGACCCAGTACTTC

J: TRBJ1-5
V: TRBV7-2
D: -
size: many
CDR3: CASSPGSGSRYNQPQHF
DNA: TGTGCCAGCAGCCCCGGCTCGGGCAGCAGATACAATCAGCCCCAGCATTTT

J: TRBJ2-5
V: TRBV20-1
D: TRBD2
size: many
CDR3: CSASRTSGEETQYF
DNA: TGCAGTGCTTCCCGGACTAGCGGGGAAGAGACCCAGTACTTC

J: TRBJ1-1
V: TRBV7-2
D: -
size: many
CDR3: CASSRQTYTEAFF
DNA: TGTGCCAGCAGCCGACAGACCTACACTGAAGCTTTCTTT

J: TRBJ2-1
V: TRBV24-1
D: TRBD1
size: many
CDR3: CATSDPRTGGVEQFF
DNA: TGTGCCACCAGTGATCCCCGGACAGGGGGGGTTGAGCAGTTCTTC

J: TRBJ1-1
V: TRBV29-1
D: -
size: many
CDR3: CSVEFPDRSNTEAFF
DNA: TGCAGCGTGGAGTTCCCCGACAGGTCGAACACTGAAGCTTTCTTT

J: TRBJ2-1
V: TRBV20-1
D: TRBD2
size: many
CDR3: CSARAGGPLGEQFF
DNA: TGCAGTGCTAGAGCGGGAGGTCCCCTGGGTGAGCAGTTCTTC

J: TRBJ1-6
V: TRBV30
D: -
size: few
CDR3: CAWTGNSPLHF
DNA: TGTGCCTGGACAGGGAATTCACCCCTCCACTTT

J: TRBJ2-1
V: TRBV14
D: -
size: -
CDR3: CASSGLTPPYNEQFF
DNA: TGTGCCAGCAGCGGCCTGACCCCCCCCTACAATGAGCAGTTCTTC

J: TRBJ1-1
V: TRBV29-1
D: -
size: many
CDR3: CSGRTALAAFF
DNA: TGCAGCGGCAGGACAGCCTTGGCAGCTTTCTTT

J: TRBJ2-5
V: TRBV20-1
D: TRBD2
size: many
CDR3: CSTPGTSGNLETQYF
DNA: TGCAGTACCCCCGGGACTAGCGGGAACTTAGAGACCCAGTACTTC